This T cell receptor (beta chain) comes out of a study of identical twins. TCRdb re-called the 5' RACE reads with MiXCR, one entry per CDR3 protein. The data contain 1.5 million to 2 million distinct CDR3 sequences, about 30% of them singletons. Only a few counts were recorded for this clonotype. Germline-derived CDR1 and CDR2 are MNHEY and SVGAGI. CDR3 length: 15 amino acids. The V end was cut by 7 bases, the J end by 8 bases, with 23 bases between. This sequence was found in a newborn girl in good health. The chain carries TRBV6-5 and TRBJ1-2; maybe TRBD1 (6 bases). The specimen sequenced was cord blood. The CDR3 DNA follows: TGTGCCAGCACTAGAGGGGGTGACAGTCTAGGAGGCTACACCTTC. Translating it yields CASTRGGDSLGGYTF.